This is a list of T cell receptor beta chains from one sample in a study of PD-L1 blockade in urothelial cancer. This table comes from immunoSEQ multiplex PCR, and its TCRdb copy is limited to in-frame clones, with some not included. The sample lists roughly 56,000 clones, around 84% occurring once. The material sequenced was PBMCs, taken around atezolizumab (anti-PD-L1) treatment. These receptors were taken from a man in his 60s with urothelial cancer. Each CDR3 is given with its conserved first and last residue. Fields, in order: clone size, V gene, D gene, J gene, CDR3 protein, CDR3 DNA. The D gene is left open where the match is weak. Only some rows state a clone size, as once, few, many or a class for expanded clones.

.	TRBV5-1	.	TRBJ1-1	CASSLLGQNTEAFF	TGCGCCAGCAGCTTGTTGGGGCAAAACACTGAAGCTTTCTTT
.	TRBV6-5	TRBD1	TRBJ1-4	CASSWGRGNEKLFF	TGTGCCAGCAGTTGGGGCAGGGGGAATGAAAAACTGTTTTTT
.	TRBV5-4	TRBD1	TRBJ1-5	CASSLGQGDNQPQHF	TGTGCCAGCAGCTTGGGACAGGGGGACAATCAGCCCCAGCATTTT
.	TRBV4-1	TRBD1	TRBJ2-1	CASSQGGRGRDEQFF	TGCGCCAGCAGCCAAGGAGGTAGGGGGCGAGATGAGCAGTTCTTC
.	TRBV14	TRBD1	TRBJ1-1	CASSRFGQGNTEAFF	TGTGCCAGCAGCCGATTCGGACAGGGGAACACTGAAGCTTTCTTT
.	TRBV13	.	TRBJ2-7	CASSLDYNLREQYF	TGTGCCAGCAGCTTAGATTACAACCTGAGGGAGCAGTACTTC
.	TRBV30	TRBD2	TRBJ2-7	CAWKGTSGLVYF	TGTGCCTGGAAAGGTACTAGCGGGTTAGTGTACTTC
once	TRBV7-9	TRBD2	TRBJ2-3	CASSFSGLSTDTQYF	TGTGCCAGCAGCTTTAGCGGGCTTAGCACAGATACGCAGTATTTT
.	TRBV7-9	TRBD2	TRBJ2-3	CASSPGLAEKNTDTQYF	TGTGCCAGCAGCCCTGGACTAGCGGAGAAGAACACAGATACGCAGTATTTT
.	TRBV18	.	TRBJ1-5	CASSPRAGEQPQHF	TGTGCCAGCTCACCGAGGGCAGGGGAGCAGCCCCAGCATTTT
.	TRBV5-1	.	TRBJ2-1	CASSFDGAYNEQFF	TGCGCCAGCAGCTTTGACGGGGCCTACAATGAGCAGTTCTTC
.	TRBV6-5	.	TRBJ1-2	CASVDSVGGYTF	TGTGCCAGCGTGGACAGTGTCGGTGGCTACACCTTC
.	TRBV11-3	.	TRBJ2-7	CASSLGHEQYF	TGTGCCAGCAGCTTAGGGCACGAGCAGTACTTC
few	TRBV2	.	TRBJ1-4	CASSDRVTNEKLFF	TGTGCCAGCAGTGACAGGGTAACTAATGAAAAACTGTTTTTT
few	TRBV6-6	TRBD1	TRBJ1-5	CASSPGQVYSNQPQHF	TGTGCCAGCAGTCCCGGACAGGTCTATAGCAATCAGCCCCAGCATTTT
once	TRBV15	.	TRBJ1-1	CATSRQWGNTEAFF	TGTGCCACCAGCCGACAGTGGGGGAACACTGAAGCTTTCTTT
.	TRBV6-5	.	TRBJ2-7	CASSYSTPRTSYEQYF	TGTGCCAGCAGTTACTCGACTCCTAGAACATCCTACGAGCAGTACTTC
.	TRBV2	TRBD1	TRBJ1-4	CASTSGTGGTNEKLFF	TGTGCCAGCACGAGTGGGACAGGAGGAACTAATGAAAAACTGTTTTTT
once	TRBV7-3	TRBD1	TRBJ1-2	CASSLSVQGAYTF	TGTGCCAGCAGCTTAAGTGTCCAGGGGGCCTACACCTTC
few	TRBV14	.	TRBJ2-7	CASSPYIYEQYF	TGTGCCAGCAGCCCTTATATTTACGAGCAGTACTTC
.	TRBV5-6	.	TRBJ1-1	CASSPQGGTEAFF	TGTGCCAGCAGCCCACAAGGAGGTACTGAAGCTTTCTTT
.	TRBV5-5	.	TRBJ2-4	CASRRHRDGWGQYF	TGTGCCAGCAGAAGACACAGGGACGGTTGGGGTCAGTACTTC
.	TRBV5-1	.	TRBJ1-1	CASSLEGKEAFF	TGCGCCAGCAGCTTGGAGGGGAAGGAAGCTTTCTTT
.	TRBV9	TRBD2	TRBJ2-2	CASSVGTSGTGELFF	TGTGCCAGCAGCGTCGGGACTAGCGGGACCGGGGAGCTGTTTTTT
few	TRBV7-2	.	TRBJ1-5	CASTTRGANQPQHF	TGTGCCAGCACCACACGGGGGGCCAATCAGCCCCAGCATTTT
.	TRBV9	.	TRBJ1-3	CASSGATGLRGGGNTIYF	TGTGCCAGCAGCGGGGCCACGGGACTTCGGGGAGGTGGAAACACCATATATTTT
.	TRBV1	.	TRBJ2-3	CTRADWAGDEADTQYF	TGCACCAGGGCAGATTGGGCGGGGGATGAGGCAGATACGCAGTATTTT
.	TRBV5-1	.	TRBJ1-6	CASSLGTVIGSPLHF	TGCGCCAGCAGCTTGGGTACCGTTATCGGTTCACCCCTCCACTTT
.	TRBV27	TRBD2	TRBJ2-2	CASHKLGGTNTGELFF	TGTGCCAGCCACAAGTTGGGGGGGACGAACACCGGGGAGCTGTTTTTT
.	TRBV5-1	.	TRBJ1-2	CASRSQGGSGYTF	TGCGCCAGCAGAAGTCAGGGAGGCAGCGGCTACACCTTC
.	TRBV30	.	TRBJ2-6	CAWSNSGANVLTF	TGTGCCTGGAGTAATAGCGGGGCCAACGTCCTGACTTTC
.	TRBV11-2	TRBD1	TRBJ2-7	CASSPQGRTVEQYF	TGTGCCAGCAGCCCACAGGGGCGGACTGTCGAGCAGTACTTC
.	TRBV5-6	.	TRBJ2-4	CASSSTGVKNIQYF	TGTGCCAGCAGCTCGACCGGGGTCAAAAACATTCAGTACTTC
.	TRBV6-4	TRBD1	TRBJ2-1	CASRDRGREKNEQFF	TGTGCCAGCAGGGACAGGGGGCGCGAAAAAAATGAGCAGTTCTTC
.	TRBV6-5	.	TRBJ1-2	CASSLGAWDYGYTF	TGTGCCAGCAGTTTGGGGGCTTGGGACTATGGCTACACCTTC
.	TRBV5-4	TRBD2	TRBJ2-5	CASSRTSPIQETQYF	TGTGCCAGCAGCAGGACTAGCCCGATCCAAGAGACCCAGTACTTC
.	TRBV2	TRBD1	TRBJ1-5	CASSAQTGPNQPQHF	TGTGCCAGCAGCGCTCAGACAGGGCCCAATCAGCCCCAGCATTTT
.	TRBV7-3	.	TRBJ2-1	CASSLSAYNEQFF	TGTGCCAGCAGCTTATCAGCGTACAATGAGCAGTTCTTC